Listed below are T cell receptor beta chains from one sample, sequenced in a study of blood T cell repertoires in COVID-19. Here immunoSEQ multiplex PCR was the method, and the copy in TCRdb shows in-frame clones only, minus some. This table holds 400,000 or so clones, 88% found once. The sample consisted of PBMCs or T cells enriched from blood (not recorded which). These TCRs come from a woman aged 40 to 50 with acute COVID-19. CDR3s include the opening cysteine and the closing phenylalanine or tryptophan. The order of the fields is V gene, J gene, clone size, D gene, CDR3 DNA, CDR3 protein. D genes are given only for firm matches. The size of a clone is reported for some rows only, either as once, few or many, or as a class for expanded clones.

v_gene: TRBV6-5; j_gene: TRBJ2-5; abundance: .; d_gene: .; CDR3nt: TGTGCCAGTAGGATGGAGCCGACCCAGTACTTC; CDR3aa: CASRMEPTQYF
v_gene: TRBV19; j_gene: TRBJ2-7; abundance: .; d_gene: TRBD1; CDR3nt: TGTGCCAGTAGTATAGGGGACAGGGTCTACGAGCAGTACTTC; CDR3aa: CASSIGDRVYEQYF
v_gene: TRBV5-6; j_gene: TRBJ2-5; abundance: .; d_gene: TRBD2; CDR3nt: TGTGCCAGCAGCTGGGGACTAGCGGGGCAAGAGACCCAGTACTTC; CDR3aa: CASSWGLAGQETQYF
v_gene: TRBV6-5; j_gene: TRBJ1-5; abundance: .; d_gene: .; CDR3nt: TGTGCCAGCAGTTCCCCCCCGTCCTTAAGCAATCAGCCCCAGCATTTT; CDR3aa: CASSSPPSLSNQPQHF
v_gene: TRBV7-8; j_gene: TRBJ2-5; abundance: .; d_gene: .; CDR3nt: TGTGCCAGCAGCATTTCCGGGGGTCCACGGGAGACCCAGTACTTC; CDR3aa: CASSISGGPRETQYF
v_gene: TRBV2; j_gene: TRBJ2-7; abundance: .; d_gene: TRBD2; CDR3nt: TGTGCCAGCAGTAATCAGCGGGGGACCTACGAGCAGTACTTC; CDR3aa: CASSNQRGTYEQYF
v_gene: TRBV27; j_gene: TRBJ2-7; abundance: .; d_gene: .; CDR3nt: TGTGCCAGCAGTTTATATCCCGACGGGAGCGAGCAGTACTTC; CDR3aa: CASSLYPDGSEQYF
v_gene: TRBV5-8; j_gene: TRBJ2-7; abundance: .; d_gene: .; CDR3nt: TGTGCCAGCGGGAGCGGCTACGAGCAGTACTTC; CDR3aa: CASGSGYEQYF
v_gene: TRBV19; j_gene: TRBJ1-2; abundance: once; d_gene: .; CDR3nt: TGTGCCACCAGCTGGACTTTTAAGGACTATGGCTACACCTTC; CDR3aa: CATSWTFKDYGYTF
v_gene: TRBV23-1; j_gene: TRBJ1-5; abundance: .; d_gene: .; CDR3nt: TGCGCCAGCAGTCAACTCCAACGGGGGGGGGTGAAACAGCCCCAGCATTTT; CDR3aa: CASSQLQRGGVKQPQHF
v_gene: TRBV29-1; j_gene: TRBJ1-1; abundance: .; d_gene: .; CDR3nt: TGCAGCGTTAGGACAGCCCCTAACACTGAAGCTTTCTTT; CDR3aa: CSVRTAPNTEAFF
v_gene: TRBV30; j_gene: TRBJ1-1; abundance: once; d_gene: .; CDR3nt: TGTGCCTGGAGTGTCGGGGTTGGCAGGGGCGCTTTCTTT; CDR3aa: CAWSVGVGRGAFF
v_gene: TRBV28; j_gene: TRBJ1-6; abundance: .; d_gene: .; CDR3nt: TGTGCCAGCAGCCCTGGGGGCAGCTCCTATAATTCACCCCTCCACTTT; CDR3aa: CASSPGGSSYNSPLHF
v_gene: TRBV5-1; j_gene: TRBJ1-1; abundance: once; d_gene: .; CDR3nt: TGCGCCAGCAGCTTGGAACGGGGAAACACTGAAGCTTTCTTT; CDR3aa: CASSLERGNTEAFF
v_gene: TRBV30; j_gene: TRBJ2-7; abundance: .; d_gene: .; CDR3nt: TGTGCCTGGAGTATTCAGGGGCCCTACGAGCAGTACTTC; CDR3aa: CAWSIQGPYEQYF
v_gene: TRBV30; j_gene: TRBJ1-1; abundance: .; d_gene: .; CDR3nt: TGTGCCTGGAAGGGGAAGTGGGCAGGTGAAGCTTTCTTT; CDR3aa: CAWKGKWAGEAFF
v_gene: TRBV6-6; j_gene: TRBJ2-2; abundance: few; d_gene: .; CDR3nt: TGTGCCAGCAGTCGACCGACTAGGGTTTCTACCGGGGAGCTGTTTTTT; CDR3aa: CASSRPTRVSTGELFF
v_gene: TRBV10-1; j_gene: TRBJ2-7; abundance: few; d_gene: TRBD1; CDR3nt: TGCGCCAGCAGTGCCCGACAGGGCGGGGAGCAGTACTTC; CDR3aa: CASSARQGGEQYF
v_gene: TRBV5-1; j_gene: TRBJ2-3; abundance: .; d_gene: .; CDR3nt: TGCGCCAGCAGCTTGGGGACAGCGCCCTTTGTAGATACGCAGTATTTT; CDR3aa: CASSLGTAPFVDTQYF